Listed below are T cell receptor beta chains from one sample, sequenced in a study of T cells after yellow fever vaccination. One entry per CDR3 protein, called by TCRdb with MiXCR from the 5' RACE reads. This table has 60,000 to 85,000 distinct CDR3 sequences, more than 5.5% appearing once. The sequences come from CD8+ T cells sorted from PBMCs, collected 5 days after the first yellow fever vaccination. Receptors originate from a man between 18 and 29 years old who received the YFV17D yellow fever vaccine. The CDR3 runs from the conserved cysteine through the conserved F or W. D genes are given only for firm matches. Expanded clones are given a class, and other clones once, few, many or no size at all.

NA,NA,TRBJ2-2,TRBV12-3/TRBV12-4,CSSGAAGELFF,TGTAGTTCGGGCGCGGCCGGGGAGCTGTTTTTT
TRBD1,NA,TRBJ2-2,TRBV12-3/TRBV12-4,CASSFLWTGYTGELFF,TGTGCCAGCAGTTTCCTGTGGACAGGGTACACCGGGGAGCTGTTTTTT
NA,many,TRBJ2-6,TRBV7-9,CASSPGSQGSGANVLTF,TGTGCCAGCAGCCCGGGGAGTCAGGGCTCTGGGGCCAACGTCCTGACTTTC
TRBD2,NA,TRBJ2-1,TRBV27,CASSQLAGGPLGNEQFF,TGTGCCAGCAGTCAGCTAGCGGGGGGACCCTTGGGCAATGAGCAGTTCTTC
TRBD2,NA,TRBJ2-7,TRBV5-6,CASSFGRGNDEQYF,TGTGCCAGCAGCTTCGGGCGGGGGAACGACGAGCAGTACTTC
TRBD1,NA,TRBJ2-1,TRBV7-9,CASTRLGQGINEQFF,TGTGCCAGCACCCGACTGGGACAGGGCATCAATGAGCAGTTCTTC
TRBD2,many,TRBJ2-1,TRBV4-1,CASSHRPPSGGNNEQFF,TGCGCCAGCAGCCACCGACCGCCTAGCGGGGGTAATAATGAGCAGTTCTTC
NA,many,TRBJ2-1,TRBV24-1,CATSDGGIGRGKRQFF,TGTGCCACCAGTGATGGCGGGATAGGCAGGGGAAAGCGGCAGTTCTTC
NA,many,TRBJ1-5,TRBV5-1,CASSLSGTGGQPQHF,TGCGCCAGCAGCCTGTCCGGGACTGGAGGTCAGCCCCAGCATTTT
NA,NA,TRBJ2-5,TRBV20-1,CSANGLVKETQYF,TGCAGTGCTAACGGACTGGTAAAAGAGACCCAGTACTTC
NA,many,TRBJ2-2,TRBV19,CASSNRATGELFF,TGTGCCAGTAGTAACAGGGCCACCGGGGAGCTGTTTTTT
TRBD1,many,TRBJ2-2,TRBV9,CASRQGAGELFF,TGTGCCAGCAGGCAGGGGGCCGGGGAGCTGTTTTTT
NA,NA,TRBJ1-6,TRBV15,CATSSHTGSNSPLHF,TGTGCCACCAGCAGTCACACAGGGTCTAATTCACCCCTCCACTTT
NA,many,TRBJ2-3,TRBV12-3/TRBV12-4,CASSYTDTQYF,TGTGCCAGCAGTTACACTGATACGCAGTATTTT
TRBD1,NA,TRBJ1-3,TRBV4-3,CASSQGRGRAIYF,TGCGCCAGCAGCCAGGGCAGGGGGCGCGCCATATATTTT
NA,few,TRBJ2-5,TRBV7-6,CASSLYLGAQETQYF,TGTGCCAGCAGCTTATATTTGGGGGCCCAAGAGACCCAGTACTTC
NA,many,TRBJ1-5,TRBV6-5,CASSYRGFSNQPQHF,TGTGCCAGCAGTTACCGGGGTTTTAGCAATCAGCCCCAGCATTTT
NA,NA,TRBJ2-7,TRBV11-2,CASSLAGSGSSEQYF,TGTGCCAGCAGCTTAGCGGGGAGCGGGTCGAGCGAGCAGTACTTC
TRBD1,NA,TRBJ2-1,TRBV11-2,CASSFEGAHYNEQFF,TGTGCCAGCAGCTTTGAGGGGGCCCACTACAATGAGCAGTTCTTC
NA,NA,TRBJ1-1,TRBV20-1,CSVWEEGNTEAFF,TGCAGTGTATGGGAAGAGGGGAACACTGAAGCTTTCTTT
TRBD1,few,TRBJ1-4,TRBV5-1,CASSLTGQGWENEKLFF,TGCGCCAGCAGCTTGACCGGACAGGGGTGGGAGAATGAAAAACTGTTTTTT
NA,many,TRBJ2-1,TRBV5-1,CASSLRAPVDEQFF,TGCGCCAGCAGCTTAAGGGCCCCCGTGGATGAGCAGTTCTTC
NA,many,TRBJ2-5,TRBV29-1,CSVEDLPGIEETQYF,TGCAGCGTTGAAGATCTGCCAGGGATAGAAGAGACCCAGTACTTC
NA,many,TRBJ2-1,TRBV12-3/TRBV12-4,CASSFDGSGHNEQFF,TGTGCCAGCAGTTTTGATGGTAGCGGCCACAATGAGCAGTTCTTC
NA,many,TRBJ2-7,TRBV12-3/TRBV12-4,CASSQEHEQYF,TGTGCCAGCAGTCAAGAACACGAGCAGTACTTC
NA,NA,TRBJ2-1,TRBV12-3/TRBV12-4,CASSDSDGGPNEQFF,TGTGCCAGCAGTGACTCGGATGGGGGGCCCAATGAGCAGTTCTTC
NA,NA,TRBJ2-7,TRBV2,CASSEGQEIILRWGEQYF,TGTGCCAGCAGTGAGGGGCAGGAGATAATACTACGATGGGGGGAGCAGTACTTC
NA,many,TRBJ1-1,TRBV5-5,CASSLTGRRNTEAFF,TGTGCCAGCAGCTTGACCGGACGGAGGAACACTGAAGCTTTCTTT
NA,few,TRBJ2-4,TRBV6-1,CASSPGVTKNIQYF,TGTGCCAGCAGTCCAGGGGTGACCAAAAACATTCAGTACTTC
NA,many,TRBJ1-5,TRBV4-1,CASSQKAVQQPQHF,TGCGCCAGCAGCCAGAAGGCAGTCCAACAGCCCCAGCATTTT
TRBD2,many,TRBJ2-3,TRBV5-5,CASSPGLAGYTDTQYF,TGTGCCAGCAGCCCAGGACTAGCGGGGTACACAGATACGCAGTATTTT
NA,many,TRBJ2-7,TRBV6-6,CASSYSASSEQYF,TGTGCCAGCAGTTACTCGGCCAGTTCCGAGCAGTACTTC
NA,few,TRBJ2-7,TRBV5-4,CASSHWGLYEQYF,TGTGCCAGCAGCCACTGGGGGCTCTACGAGCAGTACTTC
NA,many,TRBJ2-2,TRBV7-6,CASSAPRGLNTGELFF,TGTGCCAGCAGCGCCCCGCGGGGGCTAAACACCGGGGAGCTGTTTTTT
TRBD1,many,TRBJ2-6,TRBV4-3,CASSQEGQSGANVLTF,TGCGCCAGCAGCCAAGAGGGACAGTCTGGGGCCAACGTCCTGACTTTC
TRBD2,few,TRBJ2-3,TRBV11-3,CASSLGPGLAGSRADTQYF,TGTGCCAGCAGCTTAGGACCCGGACTAGCGGGGTCCCGGGCAGATACGCAGTATTTT
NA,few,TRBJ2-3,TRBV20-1,CSAPRGGASTDTQYF,TGCAGTGCTCCGAGGGGGGGCGCTAGCACAGATACGCAGTATTTT
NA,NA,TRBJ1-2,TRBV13,CAISSGHVCWSNYGYTF,TGTGCCATCAGCTCTGGGCACGTCTGCTGGAGTAACTATGGCTACACCTTC
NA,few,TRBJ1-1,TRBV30,CAWSMGGNTEAFF,TGTGCCTGGAGTATGGGCGGGAACACTGAAGCTTTCTTT
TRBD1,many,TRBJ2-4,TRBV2,CASSGDSRLAKNIQYF,TGTGCCAGCAGTGGGGACAGTAGACTAGCCAAAAACATTCAGTACTTC
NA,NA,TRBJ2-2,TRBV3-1,CALSQGTGELFFF,NA
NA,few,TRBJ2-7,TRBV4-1,CASSQDAAYEQYF,TGCGCCAGCAGCCAAGATGCAGCCTACGAGCAGTACTTC
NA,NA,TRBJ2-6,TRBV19,CASTKQLSGANVLTF,TGTGCCAGTACCAAGCAGCTCTCTGGGGCCAACGTCCTGACTTTC
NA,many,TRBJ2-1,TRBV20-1,CSARDTVSYNEQFF,TGCAGTGCTAGGGACACGGTATCCTACAATGAGCAGTTCTTC
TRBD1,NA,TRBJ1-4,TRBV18,CASRRTGGEKLFF,TGTGCCAGCAGACGGACAGGGGGAGAAAAACTGTTTTTT
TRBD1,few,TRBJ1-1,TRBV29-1,CSVDLGTGGWSEAFF,TGCAGCGTTGATCTTGGGACAGGGGGATGGTCTGAAGCTTTCTTT
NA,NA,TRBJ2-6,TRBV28,CASSTGLTGGANVLTF,TGTGCCAGCAGCACTGGCCTGACGGGCGGGGCCAACGTCCTGACTTTC